The 9 T cell receptor beta chains listed next were all sequenced from one sample in a study of response to subunit inactivated influenza vaccine. TCRdb re-derived calls from the RT-PCR reads in MiXCR, one entry per CDR3 protein. The table records about 520,000 distinct CDR3 sequences, 25% of them present only once. The sequences come from CD4+ T cells sorted from PBMCs, collected 5 days after vaccination. These receptors came from a man between 50 and 59 years old who received an inactivated influenza vaccine.

This rearrangement joins TRBV5-1 to TRBJ2-3; D remains unclear. The V gene's germline CDR1 is SGHRS and CDR2 YFSETQ. Trimming took off 0 bases at V and 5 bases at J, with 10 bases between the two ends. The CDR3 sequence is 14 residues long. The CDR3 region is CASSLAGVQDTQYF. The CDR3 DNA reads TGCGCCAGCAGCTTGGCTGGGGTGCAAGATACGCAGTATTTT.

The chain recombines TRBV4-1 with TRBJ1-4; D is unclear. Germline CDR1 MGHRA, CDR2 YSYEKL. The CDR3 sequence is 15 residues long. Deletions cut 0 bases from V and 8 bases from J, with 13 bases between. DNA for the CDR3: TGCGCCAGCAGCCAAGAGGGTTCCAATGGGGAAAAACTGTTTTTT. Translating it yields CASSQEGSNGEKLFF.

V gene TRBV29-1 combines with J gene TRBJ1-1; tentatively, D is TRBD1 (5 bases). The CDR3 length is 13 residues. Germline V gene lookup returns CDR1 SQVTM and CDR2 ANQGSEA. The V end was cut by 5 bases, the J end by 5 bases, with 15 bases between. CDR3 bases: TGCAGCGTTAAACCGGGGGTAGGGACTGAAGCTTTCTTT. Translated, it gives CSVKPGVGTEAFF. The entire variable domain, with the rest obtained from reference TRBV29-1 and TRBJ1-1, is as follows: SAVISQKPSRDICQRGTSLTIQCQVDSQVTMMFWYRQQPGQSLTLIATANQGSEATYESGFVIDKFPISRPNLTFSTLTVSNMSPEDSSIYLCSVKPGVGTEAFFGQGTRLTVV.

This clonotype has a handful of counts. The rearrangement uses TRBV5-6 and TRBJ2-7, with TRBD1 matching 7 bases. Germline loops: CDR1 SGHDT, CDR2 YYEEEE. The CDR3 length is 14 residues. V lost 4 bases, J lost 0 bases, and 4 bases stayed unmatched. CDR3 residues: CASSRSGGSYEQYF. The CDR3 DNA sequence: TGTGCCAGCAGCCGATCAGGGGGCTCCTACGAGCAGTACTTC.

This clonotype was recorded a few times. The V call is TRBV5-6, the J call TRBJ2-5; weak D call: TRBD1 (5 bases). The CDR3 length is 16 residues. The germline V and J ends were trimmed by 4 bases and 5 bases, with 21 bases remaining between them. CDR1 and CDR2 (germline): SGHDT, YYEEEE. The CDR3 DNA sequence: TGTGCCAGCAGCCGACACTTGTTTCCAGGGTCGGAGACCCAGTACTTC. It is translated as CASSRHLFPGSETQYF.

The V gene is TRBV7-2, the J gene TRBJ2-7; D ambiguous. The germline CDR1 and CDR2 sequences are SGHTA and FQGNSA. This CDR3 has 13 amino acids. V dropped 0 bases and J dropped 6 bases, with 9 bases sitting between them. The CDR3 spells CASSLAGYGEQYF. The CDR3 DNA sequence: TGTGCCAGCAGCTTAGCAGGGTACGGCGAGCAGTACTTC.

The J gene is TRBJ1-2, the V gene TRBV6-1; 9 bases match TRBD1. Germline-derived CDR1 and CDR2 are MNHNS and SASEGT. V shed 6 bases and J 6 bases; nucleotides not matched to a gene: 8. CDR3 size: 14 residues. CDR3 amino acids: CASRGAGTGNGYTF. CDR3 sequence (DNA): TGTGCCAGCAGGGGGGCCGGGACAGGGAATGGCTACACCTTC.

This clonotype was counted a few times. The CDR3 DNA follows: TGTGCCAGCAGCTCCACGGCAGGGGGCTCCTACGAGCAGTACTTC. Translated, it gives CASSSTAGGSYEQYF. The chain carries TRBV7-2 and TRBJ2-7, with 7 positions matching TRBD1. The CDR3 has 15 residues. Germline-derived CDR1 and CDR2 are SGHTA and FQGNSA. The J segment lost 0 bases and the V segment lost 4 bases, leaving 6 bases of the junction unmatched.

This clonotype came up many times. The genes are TRBV5-6 and TRBJ2-3, with D maybe TRBD1 (6 bases). The CDR3 extends over 16 amino acids. The germline gives CDR1 SGHDT, CDR2 YYEEEE. Trimming took 3 bases from V and 4 from J, leaving 18 bases between them. This CDR3 reads CASSWETGSRADTQYF. Written as DNA, the CDR3 is TGTGCCAGCAGCTGGGAGACAGGTTCGCGGGCAGATACGCAGTATTTT.